This T cell receptor (beta chain) emerged from a study of blood T cell repertoires in COVID-19 (TCRdb year 2020). At the level of the whole study: The collaborator samples originated in the United States, Italy and Spain and spanned the acute and convalescent phases of COVID-19. The prospective study material was composed of cDNA or gDNA derived from T cells, B-cell-depleted T cells, or PBMCs. Subjects who had been exposed to COVID-19, were actively infected with it, or had recovered from it provided the deeply sampled blood TCRbeta repertoires that made up the dataset. The repertoires were released in a freely available public database meant as a resource for research on the immune response to SARS-CoV-2. Samples were obtained from the ongoing ImmuneRACE study (first 160 participants) and from about 1,300 subjects provided by 6 global collaborators. The sample metadata nearly always contained a de-identified subject ID, COVID-19 status, age in years and sex. Where available, HLA class I and class II types were taken from metadata supplied by the sample provider and were not determined by assay-based typing. What the authors observed across the whole study: Clinical and demographic metadata were provided uncurated, with the amount varying by source and participant.

Per the germline V gene (reference sequence), MNHEY is the CDR1 and SMNVEV is the CDR2. Measured from the cysteine to the phenylalanine, the CDR3 is 14 residues long. Only the CDR3 portion is preserved as DNA: 42 bases, with reading frame beginning at the first base. From V the trimming removes 3 bases and from J it removes 8 bases, while the gene matches leave 4 bases of the junction unaccounted for. The immunoSEQ Assay, a bias-controlled multiplex PCR, was used to amplify TCRbeta CDR3 regions from genomic DNA. For the original study's pipeline: The number of nucleated cells in each sample was estimated from the amplification of reference gene primers within the assay. To quantify the absolute abundance of each unique TCRbeta CDR3 rearrangement, sequence reads were collapsed and filtered. For each sample, productive Simpson clonality was calculated as the square root of Simpson's diversity index across productive rearrangements. Not all clones reach the TCRdb copy of this immuneACCESS table, which keeps in-frame sequences only. Checked studies attribute under half of the gap to unresolved V genes and leave the rest unexplained. From that table come the V and J calls and clone size; the DNA was used to work out D and trimming. This sample gives 80,000 to 85,000 clones in total; 85% to 90% of them show up just once. About 4.8% of the sample belongs to the ten largest clones.

Each collaborating institution followed its own protocols to collect whole blood in K2EDTA tubes. Collaborator samples were shipped for TCRbeta analysis as frozen whole blood, isolated PBMCs, or DNA extracted from either sample type. Remarks on this clone: Its specific antigen is unknown. Qualities for individual bases were not recorded, and no much larger clone is one base off.

Sequencing was done on a sample of peripheral blood. This clonotype originated in a woman of 80 years or more with acute or convalescent COVID-19. The V gene is TRBV27 and the J gene is TRBJ1-4, with 9 bases matching TRBD1. The bases read TGTGCCAGCAGTTTGGGACAGGGAAGGGAAAAACTGTTTTTT. This encodes CASSLGQGREKLFF.